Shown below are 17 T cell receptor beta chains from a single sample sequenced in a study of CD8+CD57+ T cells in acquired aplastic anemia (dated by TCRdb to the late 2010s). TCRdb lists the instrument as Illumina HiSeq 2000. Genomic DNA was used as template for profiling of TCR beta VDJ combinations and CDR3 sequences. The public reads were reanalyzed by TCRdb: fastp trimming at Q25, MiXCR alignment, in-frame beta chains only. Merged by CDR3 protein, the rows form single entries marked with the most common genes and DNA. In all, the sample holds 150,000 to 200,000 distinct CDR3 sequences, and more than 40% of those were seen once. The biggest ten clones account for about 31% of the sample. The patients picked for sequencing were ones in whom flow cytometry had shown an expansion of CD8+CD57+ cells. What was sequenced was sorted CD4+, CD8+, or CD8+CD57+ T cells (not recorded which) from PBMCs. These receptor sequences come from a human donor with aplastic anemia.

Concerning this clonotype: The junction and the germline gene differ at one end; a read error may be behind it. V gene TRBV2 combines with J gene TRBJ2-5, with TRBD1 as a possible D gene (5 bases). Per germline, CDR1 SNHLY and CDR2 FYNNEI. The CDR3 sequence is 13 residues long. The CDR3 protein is CASSVEGQPRGFF. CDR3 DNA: TGTGCCAGCAGTGTTGAAGGGCAGCCTAGGGGATTCTTC.

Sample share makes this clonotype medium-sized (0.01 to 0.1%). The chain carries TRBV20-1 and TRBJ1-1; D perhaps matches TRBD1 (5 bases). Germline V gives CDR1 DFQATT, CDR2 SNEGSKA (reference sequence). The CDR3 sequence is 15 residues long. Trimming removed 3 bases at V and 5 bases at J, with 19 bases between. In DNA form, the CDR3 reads TGCAGTGCTAGGGGGGTGGACACCGCGGATACTGAAGCTTTCTTT. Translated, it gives CSARGVDTADTEAFF.

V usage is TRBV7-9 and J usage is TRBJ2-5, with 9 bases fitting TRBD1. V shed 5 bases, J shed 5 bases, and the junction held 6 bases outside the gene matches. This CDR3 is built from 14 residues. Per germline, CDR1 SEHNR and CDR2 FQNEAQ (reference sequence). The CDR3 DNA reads TGTGCCAGCAGCCTGACAGGGGGGAGGGAGACCCAGTACTTC. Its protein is CASSLTGGRETQYF.

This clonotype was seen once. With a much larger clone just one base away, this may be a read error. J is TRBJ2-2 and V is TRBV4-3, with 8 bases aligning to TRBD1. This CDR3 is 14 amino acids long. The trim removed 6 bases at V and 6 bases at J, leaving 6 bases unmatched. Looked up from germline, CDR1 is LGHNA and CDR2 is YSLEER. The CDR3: CASRGQEKSGELFF. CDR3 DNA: TGCGCCAGCAGGGGACAGGAGAAGTCCGGGGAGCTGTTTTTT.

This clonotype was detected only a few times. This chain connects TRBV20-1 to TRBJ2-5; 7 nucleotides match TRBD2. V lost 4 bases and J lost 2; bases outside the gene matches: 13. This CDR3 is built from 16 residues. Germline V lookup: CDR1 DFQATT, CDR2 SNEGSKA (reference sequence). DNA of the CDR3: TGCAGTGCTACATCCCCATGGGAGGGAACTCAAGAGACCCAGTACTTC. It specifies CSATSPWEGTQETQYF.

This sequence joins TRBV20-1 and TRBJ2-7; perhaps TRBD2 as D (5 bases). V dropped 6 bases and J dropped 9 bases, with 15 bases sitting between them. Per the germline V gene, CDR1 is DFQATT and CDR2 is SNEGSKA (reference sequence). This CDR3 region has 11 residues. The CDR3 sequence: CSAKREMAQYF. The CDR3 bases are TGCAGTGCGAAACGGGAAATGGCGCAGTACTTC.

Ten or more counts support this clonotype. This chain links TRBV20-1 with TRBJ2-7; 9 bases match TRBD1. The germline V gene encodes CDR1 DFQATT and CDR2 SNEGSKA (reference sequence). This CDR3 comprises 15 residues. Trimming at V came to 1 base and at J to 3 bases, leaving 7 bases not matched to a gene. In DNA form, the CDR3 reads TGCAGTGCTAGAGGGGACAGGGAGAGCTACTACGAGCAGTACTTC. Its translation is CSARGDRESYYEQYF.

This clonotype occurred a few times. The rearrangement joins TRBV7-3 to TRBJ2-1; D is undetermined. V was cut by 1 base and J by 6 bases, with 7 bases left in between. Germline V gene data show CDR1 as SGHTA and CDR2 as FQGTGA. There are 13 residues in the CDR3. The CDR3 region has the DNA TGTGCCAGCAGCTTAATGGTGATCAATGAGCAGTTCTTC. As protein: CASSLMVINEQFF.

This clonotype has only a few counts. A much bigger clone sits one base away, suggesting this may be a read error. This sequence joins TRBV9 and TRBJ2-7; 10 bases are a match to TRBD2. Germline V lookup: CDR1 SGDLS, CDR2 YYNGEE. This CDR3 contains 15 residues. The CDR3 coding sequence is TGTGCCAGCAGCGCCGGGACTAGCGTTTCCTACGAGCAGCACTTC. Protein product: CASSAGTSVSYEQHF.

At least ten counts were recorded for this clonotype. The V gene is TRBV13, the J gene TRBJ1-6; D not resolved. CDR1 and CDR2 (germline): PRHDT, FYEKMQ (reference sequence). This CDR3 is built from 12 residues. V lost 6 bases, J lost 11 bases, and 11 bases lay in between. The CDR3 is CASSLQRPPLHF. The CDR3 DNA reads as TGTGCCAGCAGTCTACAGCGGCCACCCCTCCACTTT.

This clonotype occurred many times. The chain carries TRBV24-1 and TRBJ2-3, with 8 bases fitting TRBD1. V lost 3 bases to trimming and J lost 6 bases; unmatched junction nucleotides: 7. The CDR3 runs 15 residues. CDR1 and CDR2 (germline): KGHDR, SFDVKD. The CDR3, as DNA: TGTGCCACCAGTGATGAACAGGGGGAGGACGATACGCAGTATTTT. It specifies CATSDEQGEDDTQYF.

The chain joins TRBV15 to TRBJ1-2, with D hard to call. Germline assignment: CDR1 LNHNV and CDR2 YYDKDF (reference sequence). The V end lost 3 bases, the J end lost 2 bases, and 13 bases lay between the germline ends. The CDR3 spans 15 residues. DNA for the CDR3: TGTGCCACCAGCAGGGGTCGGACCGGGAACTATGGCTACACCTTC. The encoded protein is CATSRGRTGNYGYTF.

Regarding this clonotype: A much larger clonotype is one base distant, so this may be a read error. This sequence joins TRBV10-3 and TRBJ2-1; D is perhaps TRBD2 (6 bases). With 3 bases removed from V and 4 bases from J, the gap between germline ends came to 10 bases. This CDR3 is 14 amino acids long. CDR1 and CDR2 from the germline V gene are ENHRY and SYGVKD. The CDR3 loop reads CAISETSLYNEQFF. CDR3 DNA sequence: TGTGCCATCAGTGAAACTAGCCTTTACAATGAGCAGTTCTTC.

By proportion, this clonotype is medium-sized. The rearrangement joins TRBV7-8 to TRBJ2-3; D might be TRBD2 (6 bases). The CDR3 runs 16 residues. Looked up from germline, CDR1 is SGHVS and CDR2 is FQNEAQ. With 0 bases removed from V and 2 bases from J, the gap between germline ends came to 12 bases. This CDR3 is CASSLARGFDTDTQYF. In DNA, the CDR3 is TGTGCCAGCAGCTTAGCGCGGGGATTCGACACAGATACGCAGTATTTT.

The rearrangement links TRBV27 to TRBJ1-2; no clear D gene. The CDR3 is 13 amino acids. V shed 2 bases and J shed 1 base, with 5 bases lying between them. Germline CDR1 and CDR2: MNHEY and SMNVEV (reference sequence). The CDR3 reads CASSLNSNYGYTF. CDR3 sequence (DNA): TGTGCCAGCAGTTTAAACAGTAACTATGGCTACACCTTC.

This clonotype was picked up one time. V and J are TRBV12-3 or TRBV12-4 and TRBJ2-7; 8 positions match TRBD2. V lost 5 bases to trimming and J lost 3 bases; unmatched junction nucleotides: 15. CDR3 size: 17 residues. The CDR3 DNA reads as TGTGCCAGCAGTCTAGTCCCTCTCCGGGAGGGGGTCTACGAGCAGTACTTC. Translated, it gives CASSLVPLREGVYEQYF.

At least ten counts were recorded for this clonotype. Here the CDR3 reads CASSQDRGRWTGELFF. CDR3 nucleotides: TGCGCCAGCAGCCAAGATCGGGGCAGATGGACCGGGGAGCTGTTTTTT. This chain links TRBV4-1 with TRBJ2-2; D could derive from TRBD1 or TRBD2 (5 bases each). The germline V and J ends were trimmed by 0 bases and 5 bases, with 13 bases remaining between them. The CDR3 has 16 residues. Looked up from germline, CDR1 is MGHRA and CDR2 is YSYEKL.